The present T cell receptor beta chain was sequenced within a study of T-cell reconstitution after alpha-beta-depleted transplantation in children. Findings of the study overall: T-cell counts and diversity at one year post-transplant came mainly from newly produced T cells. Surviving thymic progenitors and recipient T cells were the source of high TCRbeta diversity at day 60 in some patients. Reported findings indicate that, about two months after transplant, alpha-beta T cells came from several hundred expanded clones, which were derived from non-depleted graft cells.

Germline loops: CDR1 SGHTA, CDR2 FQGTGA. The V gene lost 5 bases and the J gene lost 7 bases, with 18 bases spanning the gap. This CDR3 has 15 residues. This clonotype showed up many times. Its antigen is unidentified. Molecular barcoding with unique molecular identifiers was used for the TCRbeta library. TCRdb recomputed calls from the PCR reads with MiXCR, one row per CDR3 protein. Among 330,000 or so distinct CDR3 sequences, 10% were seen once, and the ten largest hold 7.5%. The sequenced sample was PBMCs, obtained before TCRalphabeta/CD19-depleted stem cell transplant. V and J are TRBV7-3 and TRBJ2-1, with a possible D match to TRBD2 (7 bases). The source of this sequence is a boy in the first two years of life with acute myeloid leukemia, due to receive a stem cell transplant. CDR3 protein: CASSPRGGAWNEQFF. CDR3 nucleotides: TGTGCCAGCAGCCCTAGGGGGGGGGCCTGGAATGAGCAGTTCTTC.